One and the same sample provided the 7 T cell receptor beta chains below, sequenced in a study of cytomegalovirus exposure and HLA in healthy donors. PCR involved 60 Vbeta and 13 Jbeta primers. Method: immunoSEQ multiplex PCR; TCRdb's copy keeps in-frame clones and lacks some. The sample consists of under 200,000 clones, around 83% of them appearing once. Sequencing was performed on PBMCs. Receptors originate from a woman aged 18-29 years in good health and CMV-seronegative.

There are a few counts of this clone. The chain combines TRBV7-9 with TRBJ1-1; 9 bases map to TRBD1. The CDR3 covers 12 residues. Germline V gene sequence: CDR1 SEHNR, CDR2 FQNEAQ (reference sequence). The trim removed 5 bases at V and 8 bases at J, leaving 3 bases unmatched. The DNA of the CDR3 is TGTGCCAGCAGCCCTGGGACAGGGGAAGCTTTCTTT. It is translated as CASSPGTGEAFF. Combining the CDR3 with reference TRBV7-9 and TRBJ1-1 gives the whole variable domain DTGVSQNPRHKITKRGQNVTFRCDPISEHNRLYWYRQTLGQGPEFLTYFQNEAQLEKSRLLSDRFSAERPKGSFSTLEIQRTEQGDSAMYLCASSPGTGEAFFGQGTRLTVV.

The chain joins TRBV6-1 to TRBJ2-4; perhaps TRBD2 as D (7 bases). The V end lost 4 bases, the J end lost 7 bases, and 14 bases lay between the germline ends. This CDR3 spans 14 amino acids. The germline gives CDR1 MNHNS, CDR2 SASEGT. DNA of the CDR3: TGTGCCAGCAGTGGAGGGGGGGCCGGGAACATTCAGTACTTC. Amino acid sequence: CASSGGGAGNIQYF.

The rearrangement joins TRBV25-1 to TRBJ1-5, with D tentatively TRBD1 (5 bases). V lost 4 bases and J lost 1, with 8 bases in between. The V gene's germline CDR1 is MGHDK and CDR2 SYGVNS. There are 14 residues in the CDR3. CDR3 in DNA: TGTGCCAGCAGTGGGGGGGGGAGCAATCAGCCCCAGCATTTT. Protein product: CASSGGGSNQPQHF.

For this clone: Sequence at one end of the junction differs from germline and may be a read error. Other DNA sequences in the same sample also yield this CDR3. This sequence joins TRBV10-1 and TRBJ2-5; TRBD2 matches 7 bases. CDR1 WNHNN and CDR2 SYGVQD come from the germline V gene (reference sequence). The CDR3 has 14 residues. The chain's CDR3 is CATRRMAGEETQYF. CDR3 in DNA: TGCGCCACCAGAAGGATGGCGGGAGAAGAGACCCAATACTTC.

V is TRBV5-1 and J is TRBJ1-1, with 8 bases matching TRBD1. The CDR3 loop spans 15 amino acids. Losses at the gene ends were 0 bases for V and 1 base for J; bases not matched to a gene: 2. Germline CDR1 SGHRS, CDR2 YFSETQ. CDR3 DNA sequence: TGCGCCAGCAGCTTGGTAGGACAGGGGAACACTGAAGCTTTCTTT. Translating gives CASSLVGQGNTEAFF.

The J gene is TRBJ2-5, the V gene TRBV30; TRBD2 matches 11 bases. The DNA end favors TRBJ2-7, so the J call may be wrong. In germline, CDR1 is GTSNPN, CDR2 SVGIG (reference sequence). CDR3 length: 14 amino acids. CDR3 loop: CAWSPGLAVYEQYF. DNA for the CDR3: TGTGCCTGGAGTCCGGGACTAGCGGTCTACGAGCAGTACTTC.

The chain joins TRBV4-2 to TRBJ2-1; maybe TRBD1 (6 bases). Trimming shortened V by 0 bases and J by 6 bases, and 15 bases separated the two germline ends. Looked up from germline, CDR1 is LGHNA and CDR2 is YNFKEQ. There are 16 residues in the CDR3. In nucleotides, the CDR3 is TGTGCCAGCAGCCAAGATACGGGACATAGGGGCAATGAGCAGTTCTTC. Translating gives CASSQDTGHRGNEQFF.